The present T cell receptor (beta chain) was sequenced within a study of long-term antiretroviral therapy in people with HIV. Study observations and caveats: Post-ART samples showed increased diversity that remained below transplant donor control levels. Versus controls, repertoires in people with HIV had narrower CDR3 length ranges.

The assay, immunoSEQ v3.0, was run at survey level. Repertoires were generated with immunoSEQ multiplex PCR, while TCRdb's copy carries only in-frame clones and drops some. The data show about 33,000 clones, about 83% seen once. All donors provided no fewer than one pre-ART and no fewer than two post-ART PBMC samples. The CDR3 spans 16 residues. Germline values: CDR1 SGHTA, CDR2 FQGNSA. V shed 1 base and J shed 2 bases, with 14 bases lying between them. In the case of this clone: The antigen remains undetermined.

The input for sequencing was unsorted PBMCs, taken 2 years after starting antiretroviral therapy. This sequence originates from a woman aged 45-59 years with HIV. V and J are TRBV7-2 and TRBJ2-5; D gene uncertain. CDR3 amino acids: CASSLGAIGSQETQYF. In DNA, the CDR3 is TGTGCCAGCAGCTTAGGCGCAATCGGATCACAAGAGACCCAGTACTTC.